This record concerns one T cell receptor beta chain sequence. This entry is derived from a study of T cells expressing NK-cell markers. Looked up from germline, CDR1 is MDHEN and CDR2 is SYDVKM. The CDR3 has 15 amino acids. Using the 5' RACE reads, TCRdb records one entry per CDR3 protein without DNA. This sample contains 200,000 to 300,000 distinct CDR3 sequences. This chain links TRBV28 with TRBJ1-1. The clonotype originates from a man in his late teens or twenties in good health. The source material was blood T cells: a sorted CD56 or NKG2C T cell subset, CD4+ or CD8+ T cells, or bulk PBMC T cells (not recorded which). The CDR3 protein is CASSRGSAGSTEAFF.